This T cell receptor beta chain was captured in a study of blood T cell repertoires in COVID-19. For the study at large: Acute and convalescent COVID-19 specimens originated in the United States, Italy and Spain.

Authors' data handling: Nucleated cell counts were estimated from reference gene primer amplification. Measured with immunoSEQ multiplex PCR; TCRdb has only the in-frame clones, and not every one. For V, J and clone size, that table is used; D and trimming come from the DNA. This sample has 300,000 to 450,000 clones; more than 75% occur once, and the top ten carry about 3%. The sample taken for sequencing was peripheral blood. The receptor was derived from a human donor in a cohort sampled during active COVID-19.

CDR3 coding DNA: TGCGCCAGCAGCTTGGACACCTATGGCTACACCTTC. This codes for CASSLDTYGYTF. V and J are TRBV5-1 and TRBJ1-2; no firm D call. Germline V gene data show CDR1 as SGHRS and CDR2 as YFSETQ. V lost 0 bases and J lost 4, with 4 bases in between. The CDR3 is 12 residues long.